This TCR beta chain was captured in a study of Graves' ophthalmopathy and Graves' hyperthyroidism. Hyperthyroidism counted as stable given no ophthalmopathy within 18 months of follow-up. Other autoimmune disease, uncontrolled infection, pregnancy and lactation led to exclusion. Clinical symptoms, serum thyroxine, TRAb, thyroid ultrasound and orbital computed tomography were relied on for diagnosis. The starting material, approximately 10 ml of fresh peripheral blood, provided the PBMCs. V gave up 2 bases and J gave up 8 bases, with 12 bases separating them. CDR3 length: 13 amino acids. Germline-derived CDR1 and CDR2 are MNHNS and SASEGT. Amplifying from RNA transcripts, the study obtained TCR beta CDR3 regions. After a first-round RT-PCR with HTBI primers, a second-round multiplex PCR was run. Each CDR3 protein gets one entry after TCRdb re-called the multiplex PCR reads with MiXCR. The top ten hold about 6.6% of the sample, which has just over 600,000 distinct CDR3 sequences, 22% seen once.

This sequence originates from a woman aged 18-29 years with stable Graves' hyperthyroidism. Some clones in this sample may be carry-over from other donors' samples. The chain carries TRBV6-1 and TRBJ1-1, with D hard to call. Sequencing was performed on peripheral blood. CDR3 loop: CASSETEKGEAFF. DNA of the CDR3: TGTGCCAGCAGTGAAACAGAGAAAGGGGAAGCTTTCTTT.